Shown below are 20 T cell receptor beta chains from a single sample sequenced in a study of T cells expressing NK-cell markers. TCRdb reprocessed the 5' RACE reads, keeping one entry per CDR3 protein, no DNA. The repertoire table contains 500,000 to 700,000 distinct CDR3 sequences. Source material: blood T cells: a sorted CD56 or NKG2C T cell subset, CD4+ or CD8+ T cells, or bulk PBMC T cells (not recorded which). The receptors shown here come from a man between 18 and 35 years old in good health.

This chain uses TRBV10-3 with TRBJ2-3; TCRdb returns TRBD1, unconfirmable since there is no DNA. Germline CDR1 reads ENHRY; CDR2 reads SYGVKD. This CDR3 contains 16 residues. The CDR3 protein is CAFRNSGSLRTDTQYF.

V gene TRBV5-1 combines with J gene TRBJ2-5; TCRdb returns TRBD1, unconfirmable since there is no DNA. The CDR3 consists of 13 residues. Per the germline V gene, CDR1 is SGHRS and CDR2 is YFSETQ. CDR3 in amino acids: CASSAGELMTQYF.

The rearrangement links TRBV6-5 to TRBJ1-1; TCRdb reports TRBD1, a call that lacks DNA to check it against. The V gene's germline CDR1 is MNHEY and CDR2 SVGAGI. The CDR3 extends over 16 amino acids. The CDR3 sequence: CASSYSMGTENTEAFF.

V is TRBV29-1 and J is TRBJ2-7; the D call from TCRdb, TRBD1, cannot be confirmed without DNA. Germline loops: CDR1 SQVTM, CDR2 ANQGSEA. The CDR3 contains 14 residues. The CDR3: CSVGPHRDAYEQYF.

The chain combines TRBV7-8 with TRBJ1-5. The CDR3 loop spans 14 amino acids. CDR1 is SGHVS and CDR2 is FQNEAQ in the germline V gene. CDR3 amino acids: CASSFGRNNQPQHF.

This chain uses TRBV28 with TRBJ2-5; TCRdb designates TRBD1, a call that cannot be tested without DNA. Germline loops: CDR1 MDHEN, CDR2 SYDVKM. The CDR3 totals 17 residues. The chain's CDR3 is CASSSATGRKTQETQYF.

The V and J genes are TRBV29-1 and TRBJ2-2; TCRdb picks TRBD2, but there is no DNA to check that call. In germline, CDR1 is SQVTM, CDR2 ANQGSEA. The CDR3 runs 13 residues. The CDR3 spells CSVAAGGHGELFF.

The chain has TRBV6-1 and TRBJ2-5; the D call of TRBD1 rests on TCRdb alone, since no DNA is present to check it. The germline gives CDR1 MNHNS, CDR2 SASEGT. The CDR3 contains 12 residues. CDR3 amino acids: CASRRQEETQYF.

The rearrangement uses TRBV12-3 or TRBV12-4 and TRBJ2-1; checking the TCRdb D call of TRBD1 is not possible without DNA. The CDR3 has 14 residues. The CDR3 loop reads CASSFAGGEGEQFF.

The V gene is TRBV12-3 or TRBV12-4, the J gene TRBJ2-3; absent DNA, TCRdb's TRBD1 call cannot be checked. The CDR3 loop spans 15 amino acids. CDR3: CASSFYRGHTDTQYF.

The rearrangement links TRBV20-1 to TRBJ2-1; the D call of TRBD1 rests on TCRdb alone, since no DNA is present to check it. In germline, CDR1 is DFQATT, CDR2 SNEGSKA (reference sequence). The CDR3 loop spans 14 amino acids. CDR3 sequence: CSAEREGAADEQFF.

The chain couples TRBV28 to TRBJ2-6. CDR1 MDHEN and CDR2 SYDVKM come from the germline V gene. The CDR3 extends over 14 amino acids. CDR3 sequence reads: CASSLEAGANVLTF.

V and J are TRBV7-7 and TRBJ2-1; TCRdb's D call of TRBD2 is untestable without DNA. CDR1 is SSHAT, CDR2 FNYEAQ, per germline (reference sequence). The CDR3 contains 14 residues. The CDR3 spells CASSKYRTDNEQFF. The whole variable domain, filled in from reference TRBV7-7 and TRBJ2-1, reads GAGVSQSPRYKVTKRGQDVTLRCDPISSHATLYWYQQALGQGPEFLTYFNYEAQPDKSGLPSDRFSAERPEGSISTLTIQRTEQRDSAMYRCASSKYRTDNEQFFGPGTRLTVL.

V gene TRBV5-1 combines with J gene TRBJ2-1; TCRdb calls TRBD1, which cannot be checked without DNA. The CDR3 consists of 15 residues. Germline CDR1 reads SGHRS; CDR2 reads YFSETQ. The CDR3 is CASSPKTGGGDEQFF.

The rearrangement uses TRBV7-8 and TRBJ2-2; TCRdb designates TRBD2, a call that cannot be tested without DNA. Germline V gene data show CDR1 as SGHVS and CDR2 as FQNEAQ. This CDR3 contains 15 residues. CDR3: CASSRLAGVTGELFF.

This chain connects TRBV27 to TRBJ2-4; TCRdb outputs TRBD1, but without DNA this stays unchecked. The CDR3 spans 14 residues. In germline, CDR1 is MNHEY, CDR2 SMNVEV (reference sequence). CDR3 in amino acids: CASSSRDRKNIQYF.

The rearrangement joins TRBV18 to TRBJ2-5; TCRdb's assignment of TRBD1 cannot be checked, as there is no DNA. This CDR3 has 14 amino acids. CDR1 KGHSH and CDR2 LQKENI come from the germline V gene. The CDR3 loop reads CASSPLGQKETQYF.

V and J are TRBV7-8 and TRBJ2-1; the TRBD2 assignment by TCRdb is unverifiable without DNA. The CDR3 has 17 amino acids. Germline V gene lookup returns CDR1 SGHVS and CDR2 FQNEAQ. CDR3 residues: CASSPRGGLAGNNEQFF.

J is TRBJ1-6 and V is TRBV7-6; TCRdb selects TRBD1, and the lack of DNA leaves this call unchecked. Germline-derived CDR1 and CDR2 are SGHVS and FNYEAQ. The CDR3 extends over 14 amino acids. The chain's CDR3 is CASRRTGGNSPLHF. Looking up the rest from reference TRBV7-6 and TRBJ1-6 gives the full variable domain: GAGVSQSPRYKVTKRGQDVALRCDPISGHVSLYWYRQALGQGPEFLTYFNYEAQQDKSGLPNDRFSAERPEGSISTLTIQRTEQRDSAMYRCASRRTGGNSPLHFGNGTRLTVT.

The chain recombines TRBV25-1 with TRBJ2-1; absent DNA, TCRdb's TRBD2 call cannot be checked. The germline V gene encodes CDR1 MGHDK and CDR2 SYGVNS. The CDR3 spans 13 residues. Here the CDR3 reads CASSPTSTNEQFF.